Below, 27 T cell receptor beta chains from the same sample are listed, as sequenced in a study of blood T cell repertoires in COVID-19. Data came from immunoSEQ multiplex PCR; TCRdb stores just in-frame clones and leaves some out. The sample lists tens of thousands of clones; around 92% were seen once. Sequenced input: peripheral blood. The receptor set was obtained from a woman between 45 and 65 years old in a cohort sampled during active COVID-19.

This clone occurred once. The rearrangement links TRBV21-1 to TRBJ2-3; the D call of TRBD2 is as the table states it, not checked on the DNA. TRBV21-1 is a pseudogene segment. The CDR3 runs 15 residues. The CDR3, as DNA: TGTGCCAGCAGCAAATTCAGACGGAGAACAGATACGCAGTATTTT. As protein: CASSKFRRRTDTQYF.

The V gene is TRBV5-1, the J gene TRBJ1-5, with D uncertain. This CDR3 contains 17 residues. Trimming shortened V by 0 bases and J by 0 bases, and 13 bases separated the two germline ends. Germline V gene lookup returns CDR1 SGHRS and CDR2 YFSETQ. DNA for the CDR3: TGCGCCAGCAGCTTGGCCCCAACAGAGTATAGCAATCAGCCCCAGCATTTT. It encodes CASSLAPTEYSNQPQHF.

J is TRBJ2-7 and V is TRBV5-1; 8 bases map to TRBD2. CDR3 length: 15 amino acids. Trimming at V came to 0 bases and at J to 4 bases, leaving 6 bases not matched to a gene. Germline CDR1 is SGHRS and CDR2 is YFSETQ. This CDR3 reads CASSLADSGTYEQYF. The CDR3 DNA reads TGCGCCAGCAGCTTGGCCGATAGCGGGACTTACGAGCAGTACTTC.

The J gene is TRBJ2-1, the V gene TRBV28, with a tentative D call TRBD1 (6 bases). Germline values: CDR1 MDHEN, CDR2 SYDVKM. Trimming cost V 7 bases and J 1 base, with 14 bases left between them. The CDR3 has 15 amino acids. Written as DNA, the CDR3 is TGTGCCAGCATTCAAGGGGGTTCGTCCTACAATGAGCAGTTCTTC. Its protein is CASIQGGSSYNEQFF.

CDR3 amino acids: CASSPGLRGGYNEQFF. The CDR3 coding sequence is TGTGCCAGCAGTCCCGGTTTGAGGGGGGGTTACAATGAGCAGTTCTTC. This sequence joins TRBV6-2 or TRBV6-3 and TRBJ2-1, with D possibly TRBD2 on 7 matching bases. V lost 5 bases to trimming and J lost 4 bases, with 18 bases between them. The germline V gene has CDR1 MNHEY and CDR2 SVGEGT. CDR3 length equals 16 residues.

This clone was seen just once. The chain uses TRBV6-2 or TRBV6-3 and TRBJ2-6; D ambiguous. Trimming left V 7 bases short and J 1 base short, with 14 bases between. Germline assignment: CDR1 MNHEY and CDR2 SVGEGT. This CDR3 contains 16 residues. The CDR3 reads CASTPLIESGANVLTF. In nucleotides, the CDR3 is TGTGCCAGCACCCCGCTAATTGAATCTGGGGCCAACGTCCTGACTTTC.

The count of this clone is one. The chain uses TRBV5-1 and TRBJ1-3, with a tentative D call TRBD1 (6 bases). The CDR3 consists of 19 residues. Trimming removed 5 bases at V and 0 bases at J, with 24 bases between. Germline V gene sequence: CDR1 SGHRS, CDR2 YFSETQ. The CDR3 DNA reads TGCGCCAGCAGACCTGCCTGGGAGTCAGGGGCTGTCTCTGGAAACACCATATATTTT. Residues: CASRPAWESGAVSGNTIYF.

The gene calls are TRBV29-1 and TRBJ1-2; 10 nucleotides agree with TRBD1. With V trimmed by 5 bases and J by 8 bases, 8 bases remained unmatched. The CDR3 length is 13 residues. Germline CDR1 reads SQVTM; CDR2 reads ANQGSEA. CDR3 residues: CSVLVGTGAGYTF. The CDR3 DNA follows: TGCAGCGTTCTTGTCGGGACAGGGGCCGGCTACACCTTC.

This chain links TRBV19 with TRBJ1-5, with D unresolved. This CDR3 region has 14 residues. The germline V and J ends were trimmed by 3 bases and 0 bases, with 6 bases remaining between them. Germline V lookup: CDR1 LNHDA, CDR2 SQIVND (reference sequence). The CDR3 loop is CASSIVRSNQPQHF. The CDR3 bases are TGTGCCAGTAGTATCGTGCGTAGCAATCAGCCCCAGCATTTT.

The CDR3 region has the DNA TGTGCCAGCAGACCAACAGTGACTGAAGCTTTCTTT. The encoded protein is CASRPTVTEAFF. The V and J genes are TRBV12-3 or TRBV12-4 and TRBJ1-1, with D unclear. The CDR3 sequence is 12 residues long. Trimming removed 6 bases from V and 5 bases from J, with 10 bases in between.

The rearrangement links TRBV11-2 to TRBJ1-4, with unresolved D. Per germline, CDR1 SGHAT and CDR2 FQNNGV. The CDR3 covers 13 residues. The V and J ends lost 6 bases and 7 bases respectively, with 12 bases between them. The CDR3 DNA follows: TGTGCCAGCAGTGTTGGAGAGATTGAAAAACTGTTTTTT. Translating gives CASSVGEIEKLFF. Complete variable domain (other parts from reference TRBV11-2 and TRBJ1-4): EAGVAQSPRYKIIEKRQSVAFWCNPISGHATLYWYQQILGQGPKLLIQFQNNGVVDDSQLPKDRFSAERLKGVDSTLKIQPAKLEDSAVYLCASSVGEIEKLFFGSGTQLSVL.

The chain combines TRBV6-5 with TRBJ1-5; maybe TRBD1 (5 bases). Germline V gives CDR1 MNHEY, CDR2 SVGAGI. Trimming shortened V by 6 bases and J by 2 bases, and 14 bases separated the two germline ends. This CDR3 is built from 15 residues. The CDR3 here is CASSPRGGGNQPQHF. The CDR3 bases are TGTGCCAGCAGCCCCCGGGGAGGGGGCAATCAGCCCCAGCATTTT.

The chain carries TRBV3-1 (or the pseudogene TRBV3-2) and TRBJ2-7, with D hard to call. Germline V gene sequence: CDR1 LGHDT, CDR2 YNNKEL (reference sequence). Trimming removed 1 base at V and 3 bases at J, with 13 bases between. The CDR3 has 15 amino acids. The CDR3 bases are TGTGCCAGCAGCCAAGGTGCCAGGATCTACTACGAGCAGTACTTC. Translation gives CASSQGARIYYEQYF.

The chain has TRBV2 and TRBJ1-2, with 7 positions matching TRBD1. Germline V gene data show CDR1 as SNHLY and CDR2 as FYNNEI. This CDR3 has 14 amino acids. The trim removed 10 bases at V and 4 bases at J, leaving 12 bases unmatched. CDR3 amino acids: CANTVGGAGYGYTF. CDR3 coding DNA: TGTGCCAACACTGTAGGGGGCGCAGGCTATGGCTACACCTTC.

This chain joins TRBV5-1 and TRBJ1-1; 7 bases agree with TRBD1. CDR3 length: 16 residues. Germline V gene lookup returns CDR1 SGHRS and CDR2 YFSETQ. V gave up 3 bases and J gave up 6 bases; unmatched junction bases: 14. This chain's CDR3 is CASSSVPQGRTPEAFF. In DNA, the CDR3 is TGCGCCAGCAGCTCTGTACCACAGGGGAGGACGCCTGAAGCTTTCTTT.

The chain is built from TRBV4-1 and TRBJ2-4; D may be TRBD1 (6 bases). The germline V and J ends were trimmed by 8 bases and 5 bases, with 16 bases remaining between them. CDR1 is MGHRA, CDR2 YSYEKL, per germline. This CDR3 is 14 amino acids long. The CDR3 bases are TGCGCCAGCGGCAGGGGTCTTTTGGAAAACATTCAGTACTTC. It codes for CASGRGLLENIQYF.

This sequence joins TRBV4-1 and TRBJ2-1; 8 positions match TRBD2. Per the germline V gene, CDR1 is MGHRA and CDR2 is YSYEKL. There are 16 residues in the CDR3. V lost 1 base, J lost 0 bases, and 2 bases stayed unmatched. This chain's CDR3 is CASSQGLAGSYNEQFF. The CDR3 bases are TGCGCCAGCAGCCAAGGGCTAGCGGGCTCCTACAATGAGCAGTTCTTC.

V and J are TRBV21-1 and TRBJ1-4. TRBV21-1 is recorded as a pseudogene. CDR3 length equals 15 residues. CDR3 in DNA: TGTGCCAGCAGCAAAATCACGAGGAAACATGAAAAACTGTTTTTT. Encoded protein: CASSKITRKHEKLFF.

This CDR3 is CASSLGTDGNEKLFF. The CDR3 nucleotides are TGTGCCAGCAGTTTGGGGACAGACGGGAATGAAAAACTGTTTTTT. The chain has TRBV27 and TRBJ1-4; 7 bases agree with TRBD1. Germline loops: CDR1 MNHEY, CDR2 SMNVEV (reference sequence). J gave up 5 bases and V 3 bases, and 6 bases lay outside the gene matches. There are 15 residues in the CDR3.

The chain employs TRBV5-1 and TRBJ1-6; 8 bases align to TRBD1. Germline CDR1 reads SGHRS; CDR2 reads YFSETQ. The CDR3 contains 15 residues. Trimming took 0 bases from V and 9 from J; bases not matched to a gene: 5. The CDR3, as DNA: TGCGCCAGCAGCTTGGAGCAGGGGGCCGGTTCACCCCTCCACTTT. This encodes CASSLEQGAGSPLHF. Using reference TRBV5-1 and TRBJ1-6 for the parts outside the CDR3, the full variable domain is KAGVTQTPRYLIKTRGQQVTLSCSPISGHRSVSWYQQTPGQGLQFLFEYFSETQRNKGNFPGRFSGRQFSNSRSEMNVSTLELGDSALYLCASSLEQGAGSPLHFGNGTRLTVT.

The CDR3 region has the DNA TGTGCCAGCAGTTTATCGAACAGGTCTGGGAATTCACCCCTCCACTTT. Translated, it gives CASSLSNRSGNSPLHF. This chain joins TRBV27 and TRBJ1-6; tentative D call: TRBD1 (5 bases). V lost 0 bases and J 7 bases, leaving 13 bases between the germline ends. This CDR3 region has 16 residues. Germline lookup yields CDR1 MNHEY and CDR2 SMNVEV (reference sequence).

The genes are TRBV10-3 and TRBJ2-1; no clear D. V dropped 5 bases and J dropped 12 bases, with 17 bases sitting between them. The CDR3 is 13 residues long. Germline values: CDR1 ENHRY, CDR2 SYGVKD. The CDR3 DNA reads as TGTGCCATCAGTCCCGTTTATAGTCATTGGCAGTTCTTC. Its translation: CAISPVYSHWQFF.

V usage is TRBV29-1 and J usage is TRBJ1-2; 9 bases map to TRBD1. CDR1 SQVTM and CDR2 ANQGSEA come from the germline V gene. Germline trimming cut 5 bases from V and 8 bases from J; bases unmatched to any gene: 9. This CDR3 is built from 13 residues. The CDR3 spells CSVWTGEARGYTF. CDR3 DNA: TGCAGCGTTTGGACAGGGGAAGCGAGAGGCTACACCTTC.

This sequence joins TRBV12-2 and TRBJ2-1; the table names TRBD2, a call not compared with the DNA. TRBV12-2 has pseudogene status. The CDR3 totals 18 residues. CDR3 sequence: CASRLPTPQAVSYNEQFF. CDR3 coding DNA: TGTGCAAGTCGCTTACCTACCCCGCAAGCTGTCTCCTACAATGAGCAGTTCTTC.

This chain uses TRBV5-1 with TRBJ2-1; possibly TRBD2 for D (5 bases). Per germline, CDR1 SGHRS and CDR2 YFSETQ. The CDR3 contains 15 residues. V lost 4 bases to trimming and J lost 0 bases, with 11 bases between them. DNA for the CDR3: TGCGCCAGCAGCATGGACTTCTACTCCTACAATGAGCAGTTCTTC. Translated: CASSMDFYSYNEQFF.

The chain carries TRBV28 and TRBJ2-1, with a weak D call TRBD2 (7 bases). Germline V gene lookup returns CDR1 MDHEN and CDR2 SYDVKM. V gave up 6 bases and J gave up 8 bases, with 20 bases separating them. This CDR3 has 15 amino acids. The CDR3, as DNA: TGTGCCAGCAGGGGCGAGGGGGAGGGAAGGGATGAGCAGTTCTTC. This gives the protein CASRGEGEGRDEQFF.

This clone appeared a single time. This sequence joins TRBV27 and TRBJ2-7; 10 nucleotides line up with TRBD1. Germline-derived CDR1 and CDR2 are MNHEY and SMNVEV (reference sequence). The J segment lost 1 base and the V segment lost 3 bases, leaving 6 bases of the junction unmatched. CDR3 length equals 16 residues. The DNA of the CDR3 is TGTGCCAGCAGTTTCCCCACGGGACAGGGGTCCTACGAGCAGTACTTC. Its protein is CASSFPTGQGSYEQYF.